This entry is about one T cell receptor (beta chain). This sample stems from a study of T cell responses to AZD1222 COVID-19 vaccine. The method was immunoSEQ multiplex PCR; TCRdb's version includes in-frame clones alone and lacks a portion of them. The table shows approximately 97,000 clones, with approximately 90% occurring only once. This sequence was found in an adult in good health. Here the sequenced sample was peripheral blood, taken on day 0 of AZD1222 vaccination.

The CDR3 protein is CASSLAGTGGSETQYF. CDR3 bases: TGCGCCAGCAGCTTGGCCGGGACAGGGGGCTCGGAGACCCAGTACTTC. This sequence joins TRBV5-1 and TRBJ2-5; 12 bases line up with TRBD1. This CDR3 spans 16 amino acids. V was clipped by 0 bases and J by 5 bases; unmatched bases: 5. Germline assignment: CDR1 SGHRS and CDR2 YFSETQ.